This T cell receptor beta chain was identified in a study of T cell responses to AZD1222 COVID-19 vaccine. General study points: CD4 TCRs linked to vaccination spanned spike, dominating at 160-218 and 743-854. Receipt of two AZD1222 doses was followed by a rise in Spike-specific TCR breadth and depth. Clonal diversity may have been underestimated, and the donors were mostly white British, with more females than males. Every sample of the repertoires postdated the peak T cell response.

The length of the CDR3 is 14 residues. Germline V CDR1 and CDR2: SGDLS, YYNGEE. Trimming took 3 bases from V and 5 from J, leaving 13 bases between them. Sequencing used immunoSEQ multiplex PCR; TCRdb keeps in-frame clones, though not all of them. The profile shows approximately 98,000 clones, about 86% of them singletons. For this clone: The antigen is unknown.

This chain joins TRBV9 and TRBJ2-3; D is possibly TRBD1 (5 bases). Sequencing was performed on peripheral blood, taken on day 0 of AZD1222 vaccination. The source is an adult in good health. The CDR3 nucleotides are TGTGCCAGCAGCGGGGGCCGCGTCAAAGATACGCAGTATTTT. Its protein is CASSGGRVKDTQYF.